This T cell receptor beta chain was documented in a study of T cell responses to AZD1222 COVID-19 vaccine. Study observations and caveats: The repertoires were collected only after the peak T cell response.

The CDR3 is 10 residues long. Trimming stripped 0 bases from V and 7 bases from J, with 0 bases between. From germline, CDR1 is SGHTA and CDR2 FQGNSA. Data came from immunoSEQ multiplex PCR; TCRdb stores just in-frame clones and leaves some out. Here the sample spans 110,000 or so clones, more than 70% being singletons. In the case of this clone: The antigen is not known.

The genes are TRBV7-2 and TRBJ1-1; D gene ambiguous. The receptor comes from an adult who received the AZD1222 COVID-19 vaccine. The input for sequencing was peripheral blood, taken 28 days after the second AZD1222 dose. The CDR3 coding sequence is TGTGCCAGCAGCTTAGCTGAAGCTTTCTTT. Amino acid sequence: CASSLAEAFF.